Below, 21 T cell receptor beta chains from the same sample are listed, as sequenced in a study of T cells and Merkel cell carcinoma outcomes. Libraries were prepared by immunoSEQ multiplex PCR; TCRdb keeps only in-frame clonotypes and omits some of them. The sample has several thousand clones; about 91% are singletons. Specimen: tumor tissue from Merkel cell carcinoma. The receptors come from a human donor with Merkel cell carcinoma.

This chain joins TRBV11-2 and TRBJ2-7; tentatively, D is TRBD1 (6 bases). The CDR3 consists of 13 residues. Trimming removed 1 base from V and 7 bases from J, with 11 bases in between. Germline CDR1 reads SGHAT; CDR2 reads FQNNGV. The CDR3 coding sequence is TGTGCCAGCAGCTTAGGAGGAAGGGGGGAGCAGTACTTC. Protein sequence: CASSLGGRGEQYF. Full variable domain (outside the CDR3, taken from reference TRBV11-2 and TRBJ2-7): EAGVAQSPRYKIIEKRQSVAFWCNPISGHATLYWYQQILGQGPKLLIQFQNNGVVDDSQLPKDRFSAERLKGVDSTLKIQPAKLEDSAVYLCASSLGGRGEQYFGPGTRLTVT.

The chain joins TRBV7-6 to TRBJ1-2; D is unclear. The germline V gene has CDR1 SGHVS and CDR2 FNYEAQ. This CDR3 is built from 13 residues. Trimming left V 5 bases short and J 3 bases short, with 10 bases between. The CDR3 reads CASSNTAHYGYTF. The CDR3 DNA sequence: TGTGCCAGCAGCAATACTGCGCACTATGGCTACACCTTC.

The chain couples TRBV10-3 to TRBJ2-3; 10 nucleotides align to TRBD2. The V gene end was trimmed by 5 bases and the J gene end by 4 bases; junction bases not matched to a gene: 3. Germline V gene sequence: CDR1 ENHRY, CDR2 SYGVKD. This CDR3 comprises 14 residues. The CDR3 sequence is CAISPAGGSDTQYF. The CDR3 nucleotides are TGTGCCATCAGTCCAGCGGGAGGGTCAGATACGCAGTATTTT.

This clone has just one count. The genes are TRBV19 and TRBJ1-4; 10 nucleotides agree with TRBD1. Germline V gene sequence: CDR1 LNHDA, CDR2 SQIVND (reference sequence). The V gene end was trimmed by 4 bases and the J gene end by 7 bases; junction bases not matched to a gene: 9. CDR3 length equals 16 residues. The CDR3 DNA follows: TGTGCCAGTAGTAACTTCGCCGGGACAGGGGTTGAAAAACTGTTTTTT. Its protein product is CASSNFAGTGVEKLFF.

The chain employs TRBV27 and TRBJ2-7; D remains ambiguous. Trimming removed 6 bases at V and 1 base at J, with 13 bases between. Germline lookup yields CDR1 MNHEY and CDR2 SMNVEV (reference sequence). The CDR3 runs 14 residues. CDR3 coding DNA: TGTGCCAGCAGAGCCGCAAGTGGGTCCTACGAGCAGTACTTC. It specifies CASRAASGSYEQYF.

CDR3 sequence (DNA): TGCAGCGTTGCCGGGGACAGGGGATCAACTAATGAAAAACTGTTTTTT. The encoded protein is CSVAGDRGSTNEKLFF. The chain is built from TRBV29-1 and TRBJ1-4; 10 bases agree with TRBD1. The CDR3 covers 16 residues. Trimming took 4 bases from V and 0 from J; bases not matched to a gene: 5. Germline V gives CDR1 SQVTM, CDR2 ANQGSEA.

The DNA for the CDR3 is TGTGCCAGCAGTATACAGGGGACCGATTTCAATGAGCAGTTCTTC. Amino acid sequence: CASSIQGTDFNEQFF. The gene calls are TRBV6-1 and TRBJ2-1; 7 nucleotides align to TRBD1. The J segment lost 6 bases and the V segment lost 5 bases, leaving 10 bases of the junction unmatched. From germline, CDR1 is MNHNS and CDR2 SASEGT. The CDR3 consists of 15 residues.

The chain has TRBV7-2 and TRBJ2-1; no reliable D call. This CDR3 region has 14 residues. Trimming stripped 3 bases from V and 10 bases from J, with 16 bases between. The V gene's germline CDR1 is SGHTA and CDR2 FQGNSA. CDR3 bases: TGTGCCAGCAGCTTCTATGCTCCGGGTCACGAGCAGTTCTTC. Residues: CASSFYAPGHEQFF. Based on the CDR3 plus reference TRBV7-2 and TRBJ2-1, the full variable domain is GAGVSQSPSNKVTEKGKDVELRCDPISGHTALYWYRQSLGQGLEFLIYFQGNSAPDKSGLPSDRFSAERTGGSVSTLTIQRTQQEDSAVYLCASSFYAPGHEQFFGPGTRLTVL.

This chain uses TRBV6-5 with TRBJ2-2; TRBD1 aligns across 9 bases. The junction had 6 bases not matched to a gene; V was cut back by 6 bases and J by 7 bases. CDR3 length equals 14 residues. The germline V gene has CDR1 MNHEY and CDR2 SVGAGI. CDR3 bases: TGTGCCAGCAGCAAACAGGGGGCCGACGGGGAGCTGTTTTTT. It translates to CASSKQGADGELFF.

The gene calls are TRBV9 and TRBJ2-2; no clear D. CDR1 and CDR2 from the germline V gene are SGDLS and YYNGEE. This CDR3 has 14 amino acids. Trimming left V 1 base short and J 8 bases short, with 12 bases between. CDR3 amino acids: CASSVLNIEGELFF. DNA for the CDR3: TGTGCCAGCAGCGTACTCAATATTGAAGGGGAGCTGTTTTTT.

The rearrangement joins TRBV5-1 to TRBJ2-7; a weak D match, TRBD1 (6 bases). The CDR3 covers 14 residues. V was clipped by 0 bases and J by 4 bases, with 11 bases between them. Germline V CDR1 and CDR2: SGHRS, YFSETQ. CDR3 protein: CASSLDPRGYEQYF. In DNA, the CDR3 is TGCGCCAGCAGCTTGGATCCCAGGGGATACGAGCAGTACTTC.

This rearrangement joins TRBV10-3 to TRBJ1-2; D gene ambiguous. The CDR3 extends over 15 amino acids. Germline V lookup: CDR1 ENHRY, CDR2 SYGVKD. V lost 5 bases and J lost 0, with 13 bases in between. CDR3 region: CAISLDSEANYGYTF. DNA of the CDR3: TGTGCCATCAGTCTGGACTCGGAAGCTAACTATGGCTACACCTTC.

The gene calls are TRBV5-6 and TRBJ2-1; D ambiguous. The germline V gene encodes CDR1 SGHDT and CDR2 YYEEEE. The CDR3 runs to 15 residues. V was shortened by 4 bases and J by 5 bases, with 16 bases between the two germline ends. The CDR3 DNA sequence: TGTGCCAGCAGCCATTGGGTAGGGAAGGACAATGAGCAGTTCTTC. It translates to CASSHWVGKDNEQFF. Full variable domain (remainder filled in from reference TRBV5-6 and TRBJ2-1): DAGVTQSPTHLIKTRGQQVTLRCSPKSGHDTVSWYQQALGQGPQFIFQYYEEEERQRGNFPDRFSGHQFPNYSSELNVNALLLGDSALYLCASSHWVGKDNEQFFGPGTRLTVL.

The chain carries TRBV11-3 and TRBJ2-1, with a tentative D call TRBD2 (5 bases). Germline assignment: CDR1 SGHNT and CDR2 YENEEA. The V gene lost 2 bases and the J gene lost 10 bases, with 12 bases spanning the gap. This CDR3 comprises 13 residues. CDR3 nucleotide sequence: TGTGCCAGCAGCTTAAGAGAGGGTAGCGAGCAGTTCTTC. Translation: CASSLREGSEQFF.

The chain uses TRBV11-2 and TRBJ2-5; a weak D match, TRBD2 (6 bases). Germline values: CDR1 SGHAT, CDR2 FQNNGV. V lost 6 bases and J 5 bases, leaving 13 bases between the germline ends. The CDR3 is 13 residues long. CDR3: CASSSGEWETQYF. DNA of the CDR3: TGTGCCAGCAGTTCGGGGGAGTGGGAGACCCAGTACTTC.

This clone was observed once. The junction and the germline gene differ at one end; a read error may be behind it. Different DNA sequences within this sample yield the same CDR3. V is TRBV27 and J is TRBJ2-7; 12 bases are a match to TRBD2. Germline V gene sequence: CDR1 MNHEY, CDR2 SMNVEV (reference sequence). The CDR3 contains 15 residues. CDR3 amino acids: CASSFGTSGFDEQYF. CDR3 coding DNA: TGTGCCAGCAGTTTCGGGACTAGCGGGTTCGACGAACAGTACTTC.

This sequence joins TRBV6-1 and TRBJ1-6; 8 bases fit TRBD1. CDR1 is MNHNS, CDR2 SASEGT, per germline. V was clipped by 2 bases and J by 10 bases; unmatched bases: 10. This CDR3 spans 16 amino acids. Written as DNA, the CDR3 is TGTGCCAGCAGTGAATATTACTTTCGACAGGGGTCACCCCTCCACTTT. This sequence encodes CASSEYYFRQGSPLHF.

In nucleotides, the CDR3 is TGTGCCAGCAGCGCGGGCGGGGGGGCCGTAGATACGCAGTATTTT. Translation: CASSAGGGAVDTQYF. This chain connects TRBV9 to TRBJ2-3; 9 bases match TRBD2. The length of the CDR3 is 15 residues. The J segment lost 5 bases and the V segment lost 3 bases, leaving 7 bases of the junction unmatched. Germline CDR1 reads SGDLS; CDR2 reads YYNGEE.

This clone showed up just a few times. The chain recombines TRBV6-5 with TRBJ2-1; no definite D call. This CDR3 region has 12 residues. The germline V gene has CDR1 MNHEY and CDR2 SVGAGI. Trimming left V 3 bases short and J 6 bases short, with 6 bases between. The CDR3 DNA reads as TGTGCCAGCAGTTATGGTGGCAATGAGCAGTTCTTC. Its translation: CASSYGGNEQFF.

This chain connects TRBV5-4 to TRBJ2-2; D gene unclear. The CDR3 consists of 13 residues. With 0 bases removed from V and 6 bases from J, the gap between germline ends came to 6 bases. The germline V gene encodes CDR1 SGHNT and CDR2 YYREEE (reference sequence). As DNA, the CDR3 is TGTGCCAGCAGCTTGGGGGCATCCGGGGAGCTGTTTTTT. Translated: CASSLGASGELFF.

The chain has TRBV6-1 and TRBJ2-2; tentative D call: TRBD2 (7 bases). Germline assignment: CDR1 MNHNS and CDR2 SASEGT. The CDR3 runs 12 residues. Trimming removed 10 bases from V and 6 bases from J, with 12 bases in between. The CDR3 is CAIVGGAGELFF. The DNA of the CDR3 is TGTGCCATCGTAGGGGGGGCCGGGGAGCTGTTTTTT.